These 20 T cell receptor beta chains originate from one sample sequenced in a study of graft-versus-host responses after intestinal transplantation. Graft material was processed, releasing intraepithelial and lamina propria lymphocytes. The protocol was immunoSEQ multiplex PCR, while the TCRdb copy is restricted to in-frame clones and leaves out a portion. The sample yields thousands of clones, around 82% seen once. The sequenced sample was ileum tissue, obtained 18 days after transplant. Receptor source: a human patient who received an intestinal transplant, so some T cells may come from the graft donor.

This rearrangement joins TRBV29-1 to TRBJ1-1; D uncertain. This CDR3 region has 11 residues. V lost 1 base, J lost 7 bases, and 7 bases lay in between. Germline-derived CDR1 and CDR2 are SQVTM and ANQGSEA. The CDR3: CSVEGPGEAFF. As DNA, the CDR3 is TGCAGCGTTGAAGGTCCGGGTGAAGCTTTCTTT.

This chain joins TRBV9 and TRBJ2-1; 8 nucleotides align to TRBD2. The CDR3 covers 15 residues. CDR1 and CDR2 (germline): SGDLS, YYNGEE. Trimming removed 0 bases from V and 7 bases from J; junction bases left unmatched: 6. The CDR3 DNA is TGTGCCAGCAGCGTAGTCTGGACTAGCCGGAATGAGCAGTTCTTC. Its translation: CASSVVWTSRNEQFF.

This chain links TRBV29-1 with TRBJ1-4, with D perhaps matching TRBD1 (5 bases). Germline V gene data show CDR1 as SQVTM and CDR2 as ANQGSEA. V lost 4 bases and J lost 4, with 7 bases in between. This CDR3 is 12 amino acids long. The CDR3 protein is CSVGQLNEKLFF. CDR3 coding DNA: TGCAGCGTTGGACAGCTTAATGAAAAACTGTTTTTT.

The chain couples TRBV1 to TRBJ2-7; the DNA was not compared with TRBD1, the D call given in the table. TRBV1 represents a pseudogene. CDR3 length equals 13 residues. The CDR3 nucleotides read TGCACCAGCAGCCAGGCCAGTCCCTACGAGCAGTACTTC. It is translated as CTSSQASPYEQYF.

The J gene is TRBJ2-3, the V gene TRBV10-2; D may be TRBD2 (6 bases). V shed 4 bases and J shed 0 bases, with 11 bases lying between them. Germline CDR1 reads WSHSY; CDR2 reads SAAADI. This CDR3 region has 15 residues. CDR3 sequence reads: CASSAGVYSTDTQYF. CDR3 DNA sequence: TGCGCCAGCAGTGCGGGGGTCTATAGCACAGATACGCAGTATTTT.

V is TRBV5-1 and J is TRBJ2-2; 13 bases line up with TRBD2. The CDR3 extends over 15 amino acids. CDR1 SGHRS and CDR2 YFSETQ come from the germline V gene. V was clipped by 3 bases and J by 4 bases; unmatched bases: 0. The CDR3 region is CASSWTSGSTGELFF. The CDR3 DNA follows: TGCGCCAGCAGCTGGACTAGCGGGAGCACCGGGGAGCTGTTTTTT. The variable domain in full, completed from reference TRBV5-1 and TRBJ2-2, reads KAGVTQTPRYLIKTRGQQVTLSCSPISGHRSVSWYQQTPGQGLQFLFEYFSETQRNKGNFPGRFSGRQFSNSRSEMNVSTLELGDSALYLCASSWTSGSTGELFFGEGSRLTVL.

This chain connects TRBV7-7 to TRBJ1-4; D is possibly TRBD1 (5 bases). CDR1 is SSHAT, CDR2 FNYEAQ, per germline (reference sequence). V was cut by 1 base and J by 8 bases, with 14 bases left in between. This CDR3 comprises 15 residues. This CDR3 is CASSLGPGRGEKLFF. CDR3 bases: TGTGCCAGCAGCTTAGGCCCGGGCCGGGGGGAAAAACTGTTTTTT.

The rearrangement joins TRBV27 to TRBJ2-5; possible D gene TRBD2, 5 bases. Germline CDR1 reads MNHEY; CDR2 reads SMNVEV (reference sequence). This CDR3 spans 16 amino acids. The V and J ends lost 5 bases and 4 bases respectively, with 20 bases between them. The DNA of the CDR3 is TGTGCCAGCAGTAGTCGCGAGGGCCATACGGGAGAGACCCAGTACTTC. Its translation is CASSSREGHTGETQYF.

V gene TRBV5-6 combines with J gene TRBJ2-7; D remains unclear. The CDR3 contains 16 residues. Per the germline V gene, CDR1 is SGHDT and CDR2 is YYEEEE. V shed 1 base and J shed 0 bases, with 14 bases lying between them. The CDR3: CASSLLRRWPSYEQYF. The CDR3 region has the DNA TGTGCCAGCAGCTTGCTGAGACGGTGGCCCTCCTACGAGCAGTACTTC.

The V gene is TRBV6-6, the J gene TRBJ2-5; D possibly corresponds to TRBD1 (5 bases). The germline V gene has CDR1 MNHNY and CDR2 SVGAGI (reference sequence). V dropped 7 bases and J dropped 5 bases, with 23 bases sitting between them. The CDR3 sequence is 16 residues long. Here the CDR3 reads CASTPGRSSGYETQYF. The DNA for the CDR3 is TGTGCCAGCACTCCTGGGCGGTCCTCAGGGTACGAGACCCAGTACTTC.

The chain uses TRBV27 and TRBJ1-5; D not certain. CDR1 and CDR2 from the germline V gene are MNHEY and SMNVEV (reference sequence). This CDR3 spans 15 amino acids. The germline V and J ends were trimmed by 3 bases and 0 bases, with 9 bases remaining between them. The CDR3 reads CASSFMGYSNQPQHF. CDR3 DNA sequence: TGTGCCAGCAGTTTTATGGGGTATAGCAATCAGCCCCAGCATTTT.

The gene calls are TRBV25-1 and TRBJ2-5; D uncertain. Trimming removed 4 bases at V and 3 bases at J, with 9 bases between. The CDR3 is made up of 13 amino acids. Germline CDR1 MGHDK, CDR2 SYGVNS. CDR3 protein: CASSAHSKETQYF. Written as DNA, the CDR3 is TGTGCCAGCAGTGCTCACTCTAAAGAGACCCAGTACTTC.

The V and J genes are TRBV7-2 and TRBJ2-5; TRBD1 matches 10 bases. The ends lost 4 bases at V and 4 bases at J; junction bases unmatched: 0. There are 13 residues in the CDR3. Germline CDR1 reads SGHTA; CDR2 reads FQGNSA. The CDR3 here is CASSWDRGETQYF. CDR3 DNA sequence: TGTGCCAGCAGCTGGGACAGGGGAGAGACCCAGTACTTC.

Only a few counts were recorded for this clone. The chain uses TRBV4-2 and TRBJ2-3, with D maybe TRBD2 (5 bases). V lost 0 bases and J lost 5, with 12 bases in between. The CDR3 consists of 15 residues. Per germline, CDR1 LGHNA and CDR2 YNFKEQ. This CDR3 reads CASSQDSLGGDTQYF. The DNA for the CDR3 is TGTGCCAGCAGCCAAGATAGCCTAGGAGGAGATACGCAGTATTTT.

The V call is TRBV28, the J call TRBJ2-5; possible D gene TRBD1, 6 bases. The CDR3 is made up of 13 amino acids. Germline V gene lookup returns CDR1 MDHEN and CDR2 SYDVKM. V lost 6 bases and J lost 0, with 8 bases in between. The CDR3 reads CASSWDNQETQYF. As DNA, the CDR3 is TGTGCCAGCAGCTGGGACAACCAAGAGACCCAGTACTTC.

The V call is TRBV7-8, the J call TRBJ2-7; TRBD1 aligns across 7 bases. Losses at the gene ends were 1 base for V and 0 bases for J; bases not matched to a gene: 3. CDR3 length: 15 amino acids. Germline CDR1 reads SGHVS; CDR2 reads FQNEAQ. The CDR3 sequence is CASSLGPGGSYEQYF. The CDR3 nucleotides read TGTGCCAGCAGCTTAGGCCCAGGGGGCTCCTACGAGCAGTACTTC.

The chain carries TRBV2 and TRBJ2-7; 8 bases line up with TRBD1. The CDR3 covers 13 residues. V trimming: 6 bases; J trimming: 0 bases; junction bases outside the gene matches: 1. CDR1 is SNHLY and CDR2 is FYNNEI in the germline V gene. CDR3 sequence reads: CASRTGDSYEQYF. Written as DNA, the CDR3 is TGTGCCAGCAGGACAGGGGACTCCTACGAGCAGTACTTC.

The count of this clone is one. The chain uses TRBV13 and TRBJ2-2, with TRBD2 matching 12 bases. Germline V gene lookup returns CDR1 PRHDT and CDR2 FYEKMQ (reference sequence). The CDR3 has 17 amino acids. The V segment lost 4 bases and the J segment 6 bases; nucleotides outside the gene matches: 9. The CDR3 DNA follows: TGTGCCAGCAGCTCCGAATCTAGCGGGGGGGCTCCCGGGGAGCTGTTTTTT. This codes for CASSSESSGGAPGELFF.

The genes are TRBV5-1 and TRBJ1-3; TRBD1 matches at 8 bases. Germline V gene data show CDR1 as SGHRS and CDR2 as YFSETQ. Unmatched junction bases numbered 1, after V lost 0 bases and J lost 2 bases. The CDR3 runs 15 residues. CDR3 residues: CASSLAGGAGNTIYF. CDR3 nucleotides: TGCGCCAGCAGCTTGGCAGGGGGCGCTGGAAACACCATATATTTT.

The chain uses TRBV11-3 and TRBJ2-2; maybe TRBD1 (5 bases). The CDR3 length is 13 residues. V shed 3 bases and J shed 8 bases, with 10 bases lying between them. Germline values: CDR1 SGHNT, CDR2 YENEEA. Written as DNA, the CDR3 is TGTGCCAGCAGCTTGGACAACTTGGGGGAGCTGTTTTTT. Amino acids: CASSLDNLGELFF. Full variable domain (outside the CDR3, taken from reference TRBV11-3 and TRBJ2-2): EAGVVQSPRYKIIEKKQPVAFWCNPISGHNTLYWYLQNLGQGPELLIRYENEEAVDDSQLPKDRFSAERLKGVDSTLKIQPAELGDSAVYLCASSLDNLGELFFGEGSRLTVL.